These 10 T cell receptor beta chains share one sample of origin, sequenced in a study of T-cell reconstitution after alpha-beta-depleted transplantation in children. Researchers prepared the TCRbeta library using unique molecular identifiers, the study reports. TCRdb re-analysed the PCR reads in MiXCR, keeping a single row per CDR3 protein. The data hold a few hundred thousand distinct CDR3 sequences, with approximately 9.9% observed a single time. The specimen comprised PBMCs from the stem cell graft donor, sampled from the stem cell graft. The origin of the receptors is a human donor who donated a stem cell graft to a child with SCID.

This clonotype came up many times. V gene TRBV29-1 combines with J gene TRBJ2-3, with 12 bases matching TRBD2. Trimming at V came to 8 bases and at J to 6 bases, leaving 6 bases not matched to a gene. Germline V gene data show CDR1 as SQVTM and CDR2 as ANQGSEA. The CDR3 is made up of 13 amino acids. Written as DNA, the CDR3 is TGCAGCACGGGGACTAGCGGGCCCGATACGCAGTATTTT. Translated, it gives CSTGTSGPDTQYF.

This clonotype has ten or more counts. The V call is TRBV19, the J call TRBJ1-3, with D perhaps matching TRBD1 (5 bases). The CDR3 has 16 residues. Germline-derived CDR1 and CDR2 are LNHDA and SQIVND (reference sequence). V lost 0 bases and J lost 2, with 11 bases in between. This chain's CDR3 is CASSIDGTRTGNTIYF. Here the CDR3 DNA reads TGTGCCAGTAGTATAGACGGGACCAGAACTGGAAACACCATATATTTT.

In the case of this clonotype: A read error may explain this, as a much larger clone is one base away. The chain has TRBV5-5 and TRBJ1-2; D gene uncertain. CDR3 size: 13 residues. The germline V gene has CDR1 SGHKS and CDR2 YYEKEE (reference sequence). This CDR3 is CASSLGYYYSYTF. The DNA of the CDR3 is TGTGCCAGCAGCTTAGGCTACTACTATAGCTACACCTTC.

Ten or more counts support this clonotype. The rearrangement links TRBV5-1 to TRBJ2-2; 10 positions match TRBD1. This CDR3 region has 14 residues. Germline CDR1 is SGHRS and CDR2 is YFSETQ. The junction had 3 bases not matched to a gene; V was cut back by 3 bases and J by 7 bases. The CDR3 sequence: CASSWTGGHGELFF. CDR3 DNA: TGCGCCAGCAGCTGGACAGGGGGTCACGGGGAGCTGTTTTTT.

This clonotype appeared many times. V usage is TRBV6-1 and J usage is TRBJ1-5; 10 nucleotides match TRBD1. CDR1 and CDR2 from the germline V gene are MNHNS and SASEGT. The CDR3 loop spans 15 amino acids. Germline trimming cut 0 bases from V and 9 bases from J; bases unmatched to any gene: 5. CDR3 region: CASSEAGQGFRPQHF. The DNA for the CDR3 is TGTGCCAGCAGTGAAGCGGGACAGGGGTTCCGGCCCCAGCATTTT.

This clonotype was recorded many times. The chain combines TRBV7-6 with TRBJ2-3; D remains unclear. V was pared by 2 bases and J by 2 bases, with 5 bases between. The germline gives CDR1 SGHVS, CDR2 FNYEAQ. This CDR3 spans 13 amino acids. Here the CDR3 DNA reads TGTGCCAGCAGCTTAACGCCCACAGATACGCAGTATTTT. It encodes CASSLTPTDTQYF.

This clonotype was observed many times. The CDR3 reads CASSQSGLNTEAFF. As DNA, the CDR3 is TGTGCCAGCAGCCAATCCGGGTTGAACACTGAAGCTTTCTTT. The rearrangement joins TRBV3-1 to TRBJ1-1, with D unclear. The CDR3 extends over 14 amino acids. The germline V gene has CDR1 LGHDT and CDR2 YNNKEL (reference sequence). V lost 2 bases and J 0 bases, leaving 7 bases between the germline ends.

This clonotype was detected a few times. The gene calls are TRBV10-3 and TRBJ2-5; D remains unclear. Germline CDR1 reads ENHRY; CDR2 reads SYGVKD. The length of the CDR3 is 11 residues. Trimming left V 8 bases short and J 5 bases short, with 9 bases between. CDR3 residues: CAIGTGETQYF. The CDR3 DNA is TGTGCCATCGGTACCGGGGAGACCCAGTACTTC.

This clonotype was counted at least ten times. The CDR3 nucleotides read TGTGCCATCAGAGGGGCCGGCACTGAAGCTTTCTTT. It specifies CAIRGAGTEAFF. The chain joins TRBV10-3 to TRBJ1-1, with D possibly being TRBD1 (5 bases). Trimming left V 6 bases short and J 4 bases short, with 9 bases between. Germline loops: CDR1 ENHRY, CDR2 SYGVKD. This CDR3 is 12 amino acids long.

The sample holds many counts of this clonotype. The CDR3 DNA reads TGTGCCAGCAGTCCCGGACAGGGCGAGACCCAGTACTTC. Amino acid sequence: CASSPGQGETQYF. V gene TRBV12-3 or TRBV12-4 combines with J gene TRBJ2-5; the match to TRBD1 covers 8 bases. The CDR3 length is 13 residues. V shed 5 bases and J 5 bases; nucleotides not matched to a gene: 4.